This entry describes one T cell receptor beta chain. The target antigen is unknown. V lost 5 bases, J lost 6 bases, and 7 bases stayed unmatched. CDR1 and CDR2 (germline): SGHRS, YFSETQ. CDR3 length: 15 residues. The sample originates from a study of T cell responses to AZD1222 COVID-19 vaccine. Sequencing was performed with immunoSEQ multiplex PCR; in TCRdb, only in-frame clones are kept and a portion is missing. The table lists about 93,000 clones, over 75% of them singletons. Whole-study results and caveats: It was only after the peak T cell response that any repertoires were sampled. Of spike-specific TCRs, nearly half reportedly target regions left unmutated in variants. Spike-specific TCR repertoires showed rising breadth and depth after two AZD1222 doses. Spike-wide vaccine-associated CD4 TCRs dominated at 160-218 and 743-854.

The material was peripheral blood, obtained 28 days after the second AZD1222 dose. The J gene is TRBJ2-7, the V gene TRBV5-1; 14 bases map to TRBD2. The TCR sequence derives from an adult who received the AZD1222 COVID-19 vaccine. The CDR3 region is CASSRWTSGRREQYF. The CDR3 DNA sequence: TGCGCCAGCAGTCGTTGGACTAGCGGGAGGCGCGAGCAGTACTTC.